The text below deals with one T cell receptor (beta chain). One end of the junction varies from germline; a read error may be responsible. These data are taken from a study of regulatory T cells in long-lasting Graves disease. Through Arm-PCR of CDR3 regions and iRepertoire HTBI primers, TCR beta libraries were built. TCRdb ran MiXCR on the multiplex PCR reads and lists one entry per CDR3 protein. Counted here are 350,000 to 500,000 distinct CDR3 sequences, around 23% occurring once; the ten biggest clones make up 13% to 15%. Time point here: persistent/refractory GD, antithyroid drugs over 5 years with positive TRAb. Researchers made the TCR library from RNA that was extracted from PBMCs. The material was peripheral blood mononuclear cells (PBMCs), obtained when the disease was refractory, from a patient treated with antithyroid drugs. The clonotype originates from a female donor with Graves disease.

CDR3 DNA sequence: TGTGCCATCAGAACAGGGGAAACTAACTACGGCTACACCTTC. Translated: CAIRTGETNYGYTF. The genes are TRBV10-3 and TRBJ1-2, with 7 bases fitting TRBD1. In germline, CDR1 is ENHRY, CDR2 SYGVKD. This CDR3 region has 14 residues.